This TCR beta chain appears in the sequencing data of a study of blood T cell repertoires in COVID-19. The V and J ends lost 2 bases and 3 bases respectively, with 14 bases between them. Germline V gene data show CDR1 as SGHVS and CDR2 as FQNEAQ. This CDR3 region has 16 residues. Repertoires were generated with immunoSEQ multiplex PCR, while TCRdb's copy carries only in-frame clones and drops some. The table includes about 300,000 clones, 85% to 90% detected once. This receptor was obtained from a man in his forties with acute or convalescent COVID-19. Sequenced sample: peripheral blood. The rearrangement uses TRBV7-8 and TRBJ1-5; tentatively, D is TRBD1 (5 bases). CDR3: CASSLLRQGFNQPQHF. The CDR3 DNA follows: TGTGCCAGCAGCTTATTACGGCAGGGCTTCAATCAGCCCCAGCATTTT.